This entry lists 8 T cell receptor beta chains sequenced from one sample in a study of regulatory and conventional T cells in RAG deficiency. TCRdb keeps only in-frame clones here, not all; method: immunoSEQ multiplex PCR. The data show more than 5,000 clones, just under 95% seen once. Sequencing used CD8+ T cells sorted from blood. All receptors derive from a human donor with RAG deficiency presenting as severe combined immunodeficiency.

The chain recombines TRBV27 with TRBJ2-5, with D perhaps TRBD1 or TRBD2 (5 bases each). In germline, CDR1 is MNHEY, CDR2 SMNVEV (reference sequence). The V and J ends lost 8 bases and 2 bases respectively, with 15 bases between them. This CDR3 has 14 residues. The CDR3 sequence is CASGTGPPQETQYF. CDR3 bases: TGTGCCAGCGGCACGGGACCGCCTCAAGAGACCCAGTACTTC.

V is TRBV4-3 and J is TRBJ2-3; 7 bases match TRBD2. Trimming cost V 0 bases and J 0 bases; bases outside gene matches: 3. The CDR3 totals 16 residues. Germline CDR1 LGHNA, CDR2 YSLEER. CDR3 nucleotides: TGCGCCAGCAGCCAAGATATTAGCGGGAGCACAGATACGCAGTATTTT. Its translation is CASSQDISGSTDTQYF.

In DNA, the CDR3 is TGTGCCAGCAACCGAGGGTGGGTCGGGGAGCTGTTTTTT. Translated: CASNRGWVGELFF. The V and J genes are TRBV9 and TRBJ2-2; TRBD2 is a possible D gene (5 bases). The CDR3 consists of 13 residues. V was cut by 6 bases and J by 7 bases, with 13 bases left in between. The germline V gene has CDR1 SGDLS and CDR2 YYNGEE.

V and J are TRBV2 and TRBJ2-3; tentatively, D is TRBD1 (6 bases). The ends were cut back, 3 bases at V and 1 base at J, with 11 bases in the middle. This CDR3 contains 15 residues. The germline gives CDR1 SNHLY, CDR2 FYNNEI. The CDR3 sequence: CASSEVRGGTDTQYF. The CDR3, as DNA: TGTGCCAGCAGTGAGGTCAGGGGAGGCACAGATACGCAGTATTTT.

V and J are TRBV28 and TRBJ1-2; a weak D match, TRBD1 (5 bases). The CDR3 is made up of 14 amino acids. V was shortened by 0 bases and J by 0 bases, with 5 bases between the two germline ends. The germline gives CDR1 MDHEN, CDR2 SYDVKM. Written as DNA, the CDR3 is TGTGCCAGCAGTTTATGGGACACTAACTATGGCTACACCTTC. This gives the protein CASSLWDTNYGYTF.

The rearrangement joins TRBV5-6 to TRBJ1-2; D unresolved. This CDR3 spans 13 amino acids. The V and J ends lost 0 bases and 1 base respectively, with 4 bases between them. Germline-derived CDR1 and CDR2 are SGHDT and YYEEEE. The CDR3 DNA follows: TGTGCCAGCAGCTTGGGACATAACTATGGCTACACCTTC. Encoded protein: CASSLGHNYGYTF.

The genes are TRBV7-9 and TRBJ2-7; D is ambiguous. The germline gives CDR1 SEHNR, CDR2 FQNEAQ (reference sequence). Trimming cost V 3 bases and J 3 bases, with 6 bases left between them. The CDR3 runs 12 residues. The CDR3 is CASSFSYYEQYF. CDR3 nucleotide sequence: TGTGCCAGCAGCTTCTCCTACTACGAGCAGTACTTC. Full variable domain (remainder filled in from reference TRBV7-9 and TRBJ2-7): DTGVSQNPRHKITKRGQNVTFRCDPISEHNRLYWYRQTLGQGPEFLTYFQNEAQLEKSRLLSDRFSAERPKGSFSTLEIQRTEQGDSAMYLCASSFSYYEQYFGPGTRLTVT.

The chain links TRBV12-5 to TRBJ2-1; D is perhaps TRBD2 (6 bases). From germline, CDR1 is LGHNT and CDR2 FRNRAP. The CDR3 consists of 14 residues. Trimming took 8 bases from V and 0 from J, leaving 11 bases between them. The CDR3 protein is CASRVGSSYNEQFF. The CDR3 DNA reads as TGTGCTAGTCGAGTCGGGAGCTCCTACAATGAGCAGTTCTTC.